This T cell receptor beta chain was observed in a study of molecular identifiers for immune sequencing clone quantification. Regarding the study as a whole: Clones with over 20 RNA copies captured over 99% of effector molecules but under 1% of naive ones.

This clonotype appeared a few times. What it binds is unknown. Investigators produced naive CD8 libraries from about 19,000 to 1,100,000 sorted cells, drawing on 10%, 30% or 50% RNA. The bulk TCR libraries were made with methods described before and with listed TCR primers. TCRdb used MiXCR to reprocess the PCR reads, holding one entry per CDR3 protein. This sample carries a few hundred thousand distinct CDR3 sequences, 20% to 25% of them seen once, and the ten largest clones take 0.84%. Germline CDR1 is SGHTS and CDR2 is YDEGEE. The length of the CDR3 is 16 residues. V lost 0 bases to trimming and J lost 2 bases, with 15 bases between them.

The rearrangement uses TRBV5-8 and TRBJ2-7; the D gene is possibly TRBD1 (6 bases). Sample: naive CD8+ T cells from blood, with Jurkat cell RNA spiked in. Subset noted: FACS-sorted CD8+CD4-CCR7+CD45RA+ naive T cells. This sequence originates from a human donor in good health. Some libraries in this study had Jurkat cell RNA spiked in. The CDR3 DNA sequence: TGTGCCAGCAGCTTGGGGTCATACAGGGTTCCCTACGAGCAGTACTTC. This codes for CASSLGSYRVPYEQYF.